This passage covers 28 T cell receptor beta chains from one sample sequenced in a study of cytomegalovirus exposure and HLA in healthy donors. The PCR ran on 60 Vbeta and 13 Jbeta primers. Sequenced by immunoSEQ multiplex PCR; TCRdb stores in-frame clones only, minus some. This repertoire shows some 29,000 clones, roughly 44% found once; its top ten account for roughly 2%. Input material: PBMCs. The receptor set was obtained from a woman aged 45-60 years in good health and CMV-seronegative.

This clone was observed a handful of times. The same CDR3 can be traced to other DNA sequences in this sample. The rearrangement uses TRBV5-1 and TRBJ1-6; D is uncertain. The CDR3 has 14 amino acids. The V gene's germline CDR1 is SGHRS and CDR2 YFSETQ. V lost 0 bases, J lost 7 bases, and 8 bases lay in between. The CDR3: CASSLVSGNSPLHF. Here the CDR3 DNA reads TGCGCCAGCAGCTTGGTTTCGGGGAATTCACCCCTCCACTTT.

V gene TRBV5-4 combines with J gene TRBJ1-2; a weak D match, TRBD1 (6 bases). The CDR3 consists of 14 residues. The germline V and J ends were trimmed by 1 base and 4 bases, with 11 bases remaining between them. CDR1 is SGHNT, CDR2 YYREEE, per germline (reference sequence). The CDR3 loop reads CASSLYDRPYGYTF. CDR3 DNA: TGTGCCAGCAGCTTGTACGACAGGCCCTATGGCTACACCTTC. Using reference TRBV5-4 and TRBJ1-2 for the parts outside the CDR3, the full variable domain is ETGVTQSPTHLIKTRGQQVTLRCSSQSGHNTVSWYQQALGQGPQFIFQYYREEENGRGNFPPRFSGLQFPNYSSELNVNALELDDSALYLCASSLYDRPYGYTFGSGTRLTVV.

This sequence joins TRBV9 and TRBJ1-2; unclear D gene. The CDR3 totals 14 residues. Per the germline V gene, CDR1 is SGDLS and CDR2 is YYNGEE. V dropped 0 bases and J dropped 3 bases, with 9 bases sitting between them. The CDR3 is CASSVAQTDYGYTF. The CDR3 coding sequence is TGTGCCAGCAGCGTAGCACAGACCGACTATGGCTACACCTTC.

The rearrangement uses TRBV7-9 and TRBJ2-1, with 7 bases lining up with TRBD1. The CDR3 covers 13 residues. V shed 4 bases, J shed 8 bases, and the junction held 5 bases outside the gene matches. Germline lookup yields CDR1 SEHNR and CDR2 FQNEAQ (reference sequence). CDR3 sequence reads: CASSWVGGDEQFF. The DNA for the CDR3 is TGTGCCAGCAGCTGGGTAGGGGGCGATGAGCAGTTCTTC. The variable domain in full, completed from reference TRBV7-9 and TRBJ2-1, reads DTGVSQNPRHKITKRGQNVTFRCDPISEHNRLYWYRQTLGQGPEFLTYFQNEAQLEKSRLLSDRFSAERPKGSFSTLEIQRTEQGDSAMYLCASSWVGGDEQFFGPGTRLTVL.

This clone was detected a few times. The J gene is TRBJ2-7, the V gene TRBV29-1; D gene uncertain. Deletions cut 5 bases from V and 2 bases from J, with 13 bases between. In germline, CDR1 is SQVTM, CDR2 ANQGSEA. The CDR3 contains 13 residues. CDR3 loop: CSVLTANTYEQYF. The CDR3 region has the DNA TGCAGCGTTTTGACTGCCAATACCTACGAGCAGTACTTC.

This clone showed up just a few times. The CDR3 bases are TGTGCCAGCAGCTATAACAGGGGAGGCGAGCAGTACTTC. Its translation is CASSYNRGGEQYF. The chain is built from TRBV6-6 and TRBJ2-7; D is perhaps TRBD1 (7 bases). The V gene's germline CDR1 is MNHNY and CDR2 SVGAGI (reference sequence). The V end was cut by 6 bases, the J end by 6 bases, with 15 bases between. This CDR3 spans 13 amino acids.

The V call is TRBV10-3, the J call TRBJ2-7, with 10 bases fitting TRBD2. V was clipped by 4 bases and J by 2 bases; unmatched bases: 2. This CDR3 has 14 amino acids. Germline loops: CDR1 ENHRY, CDR2 SYGVKD. CDR3 region: CAISGSGGTYEQYF. The CDR3 coding sequence is TGTGCCATCAGTGGTAGCGGGGGGACCTACGAGCAGTACTTC.

This clone has only a few counts. V and J are TRBV28 and TRBJ1-1, with D perhaps matching TRBD1 (5 bases). The CDR3 consists of 16 residues. Trimming removed 6 bases from V and 1 base from J, with 18 bases in between. The germline gives CDR1 MDHEN, CDR2 SYDVKM. In DNA form, the CDR3 reads TGTGCCAGCAGCCTCAGGGCCCTCCCGCCGAACACTGAAGCTTTCTTT. Translating gives CASSLRALPPNTEAFF.

The chain employs TRBV27 and TRBJ1-5; D gene uncertain. There are 15 residues in the CDR3. Germline values: CDR1 MNHEY, CDR2 SMNVEV (reference sequence). V was cut by 3 bases and J by 2 bases, with 11 bases left in between. Written as DNA, the CDR3 is TGTGCCAGCAGTTTCCGGCAGGCCGGCAATCAGCCCCAGCATTTT. Amino acids: CASSFRQAGNQPQHF.

This clone was observed a handful of times. The gene calls are TRBV6-1 and TRBJ2-3, with D perhaps matching TRBD2 (5 bases). Trimming pared 5 bases from V and 6 bases from J, leaving 18 bases between. The CDR3 loop spans 15 amino acids. Germline V gives CDR1 MNHNS, CDR2 SASEGT. The DNA of the CDR3 is TGTGCCAGCAGTAGTAATCGGGGTGATGGGGATACGCAGTATTTT. Translation gives CASSSNRGDGDTQYF.

There are a few counts of this clone. This chain connects TRBV7-2 to TRBJ1-5; 9 bases fit TRBD1. The germline gives CDR1 SGHTA, CDR2 FQGNSA. Trimming took 10 bases from V and 3 from J; bases not matched to a gene: 10. The CDR3 runs 15 residues. CDR3 DNA sequence: TGTGCCATCCCCAGGGGACAGGGCTCCAATCAGCCCCAGCATTTT. Translation gives CAIPRGQGSNQPQHF.

The J gene is TRBJ2-1, the V gene TRBV11-1, with a tentative D call TRBD2 (6 bases). The CDR3 spans 16 residues. In germline, CDR1 is SGHAT, CDR2 FQDESV (reference sequence). The germline V and J ends were trimmed by 0 bases and 6 bases, with 15 bases remaining between them. This chain's CDR3 is CASSLALAGGSNEQFF. CDR3 sequence (DNA): TGTGCCAGCAGCTTAGCGCTAGCTGGGGGGAGCAATGAGCAGTTCTTC.

V is TRBV28 and J is TRBJ2-2; TRBD1 agrees at 7 bases. The CDR3 contains 14 residues. Germline CDR1 MDHEN, CDR2 SYDVKM. V lost 6 bases, J lost 1 base, and 2 bases stayed unmatched. The chain's CDR3 is CASRPGGNTGELFF. The CDR3 DNA is TGTGCCAGCAGACCAGGGGGGAACACCGGGGAGCTGTTTTTT.

This clone was counted a few times. This chain links TRBV6-5 with TRBJ2-7; tentatively, D is TRBD2 (6 bases). V shed 2 bases and J shed 4 bases, with 12 bases lying between them. This CDR3 spans 14 amino acids. Germline CDR1 is MNHEY and CDR2 is SVGAGI. The CDR3 region is CASSYEGTEYEQYF. CDR3 DNA: TGTGCCAGCAGTTACGAGGGGACTGAGTACGAGCAGTACTTC.

V usage is TRBV5-1 and J usage is TRBJ2-1, with 9 bases fitting TRBD2. The V segment lost 5 bases and the J segment 10 bases; nucleotides outside the gene matches: 7. The CDR3 consists of 13 residues. The germline gives CDR1 SGHRS, CDR2 YFSETQ. CDR3 in amino acids: CASRPGLADEQFF. As DNA, the CDR3 is TGCGCCAGCAGGCCGGGACTAGCTGACGAGCAGTTCTTC.

This clone was detected only a few times. J is TRBJ1-1 and V is TRBV7-9; no definite D call. This CDR3 contains 14 residues. V was pared by 3 bases and J by 1 base, with 9 bases between. Germline V gene data show CDR1 as SEHNR and CDR2 as FQNEAQ (reference sequence). The CDR3 sequence is CASSFPVKNTEAFF. DNA for the CDR3: TGTGCCAGCAGCTTCCCGGTAAAGAACACTGAAGCTTTCTTT.

This rearrangement joins TRBV2 to TRBJ2-3; no clear D gene. Germline CDR1 and CDR2: SNHLY and FYNNEI. Trimming pared 6 bases from V and 4 bases from J, leaving 14 bases between. There are 14 residues in the CDR3. In DNA form, the CDR3 reads TGTGCCAGCAGCTACTCAGGAATTGCAGATACGCAGTATTTT. Its protein product is CASSYSGIADTQYF.

The rearrangement joins TRBV5-1 to TRBJ2-2; 12 bases align to TRBD2. V dropped 2 bases and J dropped 2; count of bases not matched to a gene: 7. The CDR3 has 18 amino acids. Germline V gives CDR1 SGHRS, CDR2 YFSETQ. DNA for the CDR3: TGCGCCAGCAGCTTCCAACTAGCGGGGGGCCTCAACACCGGGGAGCTGTTTTTT. It specifies CASSFQLAGGLNTGELFF.

V usage is TRBV28 and J usage is TRBJ2-1; TRBD1 matches at 9 bases. The V gene end was trimmed by 4 bases and the J gene end by 2 bases; junction bases not matched to a gene: 3. The V gene's germline CDR1 is MDHEN and CDR2 SYDVKM. The CDR3 sequence is 15 residues long. The CDR3 DNA reads as TGTGCCAGCAGTTCAGGGACAGGGACCTACAATGAGCAGTTCTTC. It codes for CASSSGTGTYNEQFF.

Here the CDR3 DNA reads TGTGCCAGTAGGATACAGGGGGACTATGGCTACACCTTC. Translated: CASRIQGDYGYTF. V and J are TRBV19 and TRBJ1-2; 8 nucleotides line up with TRBD1. After removal of 6 bases from V and 3 bases from J, the junction contained 3 bases not matched to a gene. This CDR3 contains 13 residues. From germline, CDR1 is LNHDA and CDR2 SQIVND (reference sequence).

This clone has only a few counts. The rearrangement uses TRBV11-2 and TRBJ2-7, with 7 positions matching TRBD2. This CDR3 is built from 15 residues. V lost 5 bases and J lost 2; bases outside the gene matches: 9. Per the germline V gene, CDR1 is SGHAT and CDR2 is FQNNGV. CDR3 sequence (DNA): TGTGCCAGCAGCAGGGAGGGAACCACAACCTACGAGCAGTACTTC. It yields the protein CASSREGTTTYEQYF.

This chain joins TRBV28 and TRBJ1-6; 7 nucleotides line up with TRBD1. The CDR3 is 13 residues long. Germline V gene data show CDR1 as MDHEN and CDR2 as SYDVKM. With V trimmed by 6 bases and J by 4 bases, 0 bases remained unmatched. The CDR3 is CASRTGYNSPLHF. CDR3 DNA sequence: TGTGCCAGCAGGACAGGGTATAATTCACCCCTCCACTTT.

This clone was detected only a few times. CDR3 region: CASTLGQYTGELFF. CDR3 DNA sequence: TGTGCCAGCACTCTGGGACAGTACACCGGGGAGCTGTTTTTT. The V call is TRBV5-6, the J call TRBJ2-2, with 7 positions matching TRBD1. The CDR3 has 14 residues. Germline V gives CDR1 SGHDT, CDR2 YYEEEE. Losses at the gene ends were 6 bases for V and 3 bases for J; bases not matched to a gene: 5.

This clone showed up just a few times. The rearrangement uses TRBV2 and TRBJ1-2, with 11 bases fitting TRBD1. CDR3 length equals 15 residues. Germline CDR1 is SNHLY and CDR2 is FYNNEI. V gave up 7 bases and J gave up 7 bases; unmatched junction bases: 11. This CDR3 reads CASNGQGAPLGGYTF. Here the CDR3 DNA reads TGTGCCAGCAACGGACAGGGGGCACCCCTGGGTGGCTACACCTTC.

V is TRBV2 and J is TRBJ1-2; 8 nucleotides line up with TRBD1. The CDR3 is 15 amino acids. Germline lookup yields CDR1 SNHLY and CDR2 FYNNEI. J was trimmed by 4 bases and V by 7 bases; bases with no gene match: 11. In DNA form, the CDR3 reads TGTGCCAGCACCAAAACACAGGGGGTAGGCTATGGCTACACCTTC. It encodes CASTKTQGVGYGYTF.

Only a few counts were recorded for this clone. V gene TRBV4-2 combines with J gene TRBJ1-1, with D possibly TRBD1 on 6 matching bases. The CDR3 runs 16 residues. The V end lost 5 bases, the J end lost 1 base, and 17 bases lay between the germline ends. The germline V gene has CDR1 LGHNA and CDR2 YNFKEQ. The CDR3 nucleotides read TGTGCCAGCAGCGCGACCGCAGGGGCCCGGAACACTGAAGCTTTCTTT. It codes for CASSATAGARNTEAFF.

Of note for this clone: Other DNA sequences of this sample code for an identical CDR3. The chain recombines TRBV6-1 with TRBJ2-7, with D tentatively TRBD1 (6 bases). V dropped 1 base and J dropped 7 bases, with 32 bases sitting between them. The V gene's germline CDR1 is MNHNS and CDR2 SASEGT. This CDR3 has 20 amino acids. The CDR3 DNA reads as TGTGCCAGCAGTGAAGTAGGGCCCCACAGGGAATGGTCACTACATCGGGAGCAGTACTTC. Protein product: CASSEVGPHREWSLHREQYF.

The chain employs TRBV18 and TRBJ2-6, with no clear D. The germline V gene has CDR1 KGHSH and CDR2 LQKENI. This CDR3 is 16 amino acids long. Between the trimmed V and J ends, which lost 3 bases and 1 base, there was a span of 10 bases. The CDR3 spells CASSPQTGSGANVLTF. The DNA for the CDR3 is TGTGCCAGCTCACCCCAGACTGGGTCTGGGGCCAACGTCCTGACTTTC.